Listed here are 6 T cell receptor beta chains from one sample, sequenced in a study of TIL therapy for anti-PD-1-resistant metastatic lung cancer. Noted time point: pre-treatment sample, taken before nivolumab and TIL therapy. Pleural nodules or supraclavicular lymph nodes made up most of the excised metastases sampled. Sequencing used immunoSEQ v3. Produced via immunoSEQ multiplex PCR; TCRdb's table is partial and in-frame only. Of roughly 7,400 clones in the sample, under 75% were seen once. The source was tumor tissue, collected at baseline. These receptors were taken from a person between 25 and 80 years old with non-small cell lung cancer.

The chain has TRBV2 and TRBJ1-1, with 9 bases that match TRBD1. The germline V gene encodes CDR1 SNHLY and CDR2 FYNNEI. V shed 4 bases and J 2 bases; nucleotides not matched to a gene: 8. This CDR3 has 16 residues. CDR3 bases: TGTGCCAGCAGTGCTACCTTGGGACAGGGCAACACTGAAGCTTTCTTT. This gives the protein CASSATLGQGNTEAFF.

The chain uses TRBV11-1 and TRBJ2-7, with TRBD1 matching over 7 bases. CDR3 length: 14 residues. CDR1 and CDR2 (germline): SGHAT, FQDESV (reference sequence). The J segment lost 7 bases and the V segment lost 4 bases, leaving 10 bases of the junction unmatched. CDR3 in amino acids: CASSSGQRLREQYF. CDR3 DNA: TGTGCCAGCAGCTCGGGACAGCGCTTAAGGGAGCAGTACTTC.

This chain connects TRBV7-2 to TRBJ2-7, with D possibly being TRBD1 (5 bases). The CDR3 is made up of 14 amino acids. Germline CDR1 reads SGHTA; CDR2 reads FQGNSA. V lost 5 bases and J lost 2, with 13 bases in between. This CDR3 is CASSRTSIPYEQYF. The CDR3, as DNA: TGTGCCAGCAGCCGGACAAGTATCCCCTACGAGCAGTACTTC. Full variable domain (missing parts from reference TRBV7-2 and TRBJ2-7): GAGVSQSPSNKVTEKGKDVELRCDPISGHTALYWYRQSLGQGLEFLIYFQGNSAPDKSGLPSDRFSAERTGGSVSTLTIQRTQQEDSAVYLCASSRTSIPYEQYFGPGTRLTVT.

This sequence joins TRBV5-5 and TRBJ1-6; 9 bases line up with TRBD1. This CDR3 has 19 amino acids. Germline V lookup: CDR1 SGHKS, CDR2 YYEKEE (reference sequence). The V gene end was trimmed by 3 bases and the J gene end by 0 bases; junction bases not matched to a gene: 10. DNA for the CDR3: TGTGCCAGCAGCTCGGAGGGACAGGGAAGGAGCTCCTATAATTCACCCCTCCACTTT. The encoded protein is CASSSEGQGRSSYNSPLHF.

The gene calls are TRBV29-1 and TRBJ2-1; D possibly corresponds to TRBD2 (6 bases). The germline V gene encodes CDR1 SQVTM and CDR2 ANQGSEA. V lost 6 bases, J lost 7 bases, and 22 bases lay in between. CDR3 length equals 15 residues. In nucleotides, the CDR3 is TGCAGCGTCGTAAAATATTCCATCCTAGCGAATGAGCAGTTCTTC. This codes for CSVVKYSILANEQFF.

This clone turned up a few times. The rearrangement links TRBV2 to TRBJ1-2; a possible D gene is TRBD1 (5 bases). V was clipped by 6 bases and J by 7 bases, with 18 bases between them. Germline V lookup: CDR1 SNHLY, CDR2 FYNNEI. This CDR3 is built from 14 residues. CDR3 DNA: TGTGCCAGCAGGGACCCGGACAACCATAGTGGCTACACCTTC. Its protein product is CASRDPDNHSGYTF.